The T cell receptor beta chain under discussion was sequenced for a study of Ad26.COV2.S vaccination and SARS-CoV-2 variants. CDR3 length: 14 residues. Per germline, CDR1 SQVTM and CDR2 ANQGSEA. The V and J ends lost 4 bases and 6 bases respectively, with 16 bases between them. Using immunoSEQ multiplex PCR, the repertoire was profiled, and TCRdb retains in-frame clones only, with some absent. The profile shows some 390,000 clones, roughly 90% of them singletons. Treatment denoted: over 15 received Ad26.COV2.S at low or high dose, single or two shots; about five received placebo; per-sample allocation not given. Samples came from day 63 after the first vaccine or placebo injection.

V usage is TRBV29-1 and J usage is TRBJ2-1, with TRBD2 as a possible D gene (6 bases). Source: peripheral blood, taken in a trial of Ad26.COV2.S vaccine versus placebo. This TCR came from a person aged 18-65 years who received the Ad26.COV2.S COVID-19 vaccine or a placebo. The CDR3 DNA reads as TGCAGCGTTGTAGACTCCGGGACTTTCAATGAGCAGTTCTTC. Its translation is CSVVDSGTFNEQFF.